These T cell receptor beta chains were read from a single sample in a study of CD8 T cells in ankylosing spondylitis. TCRdb reprocessed the 5' RACE reads via MiXCR and lists one record per CDR3 protein. The table includes under 250,000 distinct CDR3 sequences, approximately 30% detected once. Sample: blood, either unsorted or a sorted T cell fraction (not recorded which). Every receptor here comes from a male donor with ankylosing spondylitis or in good health (not recorded which). The CDR3 runs from the conserved cysteine through the conserved F or W.

CDR3: CASSLRTVYEQYF
J: TRBJ2-7
V: TRBV12-3/TRBV12-4

CDR3: CASSHPGNYGYTF
J: TRBJ1-2
V: TRBV6-1

CDR3: CSPVKGGTTDTQYF
J: TRBJ2-3
V: TRBV20-1

CDR3: CSAATITDTQYF
J: TRBJ2-3
V: TRBV20-1

CDR3: CSVVPATGHLQETQYF
J: TRBJ2-5
V: TRBV29-1

CDR3: CASSQDWSGGASETQYF
J: TRBJ2-5
V: TRBV4-2

CDR3: CASSLLGLAQETQYF
J: TRBJ2-5
V: TRBV5-1

CDR3: CASRMGRKETQYF
J: TRBJ2-5
V: TRBV6-1

CDR3: CASSTWDRGYEQYF
J: TRBJ2-7
V: TRBV7-9

CDR3: CSAVTGTQETQYF
J: TRBJ2-5
V: TRBV20-1